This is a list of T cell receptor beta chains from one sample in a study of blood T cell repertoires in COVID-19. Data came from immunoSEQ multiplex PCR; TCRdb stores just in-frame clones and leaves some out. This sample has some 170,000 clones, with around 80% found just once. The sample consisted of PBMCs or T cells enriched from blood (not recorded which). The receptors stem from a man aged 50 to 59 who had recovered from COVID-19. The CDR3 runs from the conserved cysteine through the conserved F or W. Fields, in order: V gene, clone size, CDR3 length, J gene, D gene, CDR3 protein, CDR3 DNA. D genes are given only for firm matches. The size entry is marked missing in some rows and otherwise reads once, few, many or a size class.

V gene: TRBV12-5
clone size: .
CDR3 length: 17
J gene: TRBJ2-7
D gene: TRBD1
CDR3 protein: CASGPGAGQGGGYEQYF
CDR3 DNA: TGTGCTAGTGGTCCCGGGGCGGGACAGGGAGGGGGCTACGAGCAGTACTTC

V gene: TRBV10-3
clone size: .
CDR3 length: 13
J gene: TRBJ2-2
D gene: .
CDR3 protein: CAISESESGELFF
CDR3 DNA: TGTGCCATCAGTGAGTCGGAGTCCGGGGAGCTGTTTTTT

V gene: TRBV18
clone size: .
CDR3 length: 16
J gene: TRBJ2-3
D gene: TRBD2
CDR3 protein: CASSPLPSGDTDTQYF
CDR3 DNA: TGTGCCAGCTCACCACTGCCTAGCGGGGACACAGATACGCAGTATTTT

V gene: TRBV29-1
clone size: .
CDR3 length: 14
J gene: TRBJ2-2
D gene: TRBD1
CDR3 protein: CSVDGQGNTGELFF
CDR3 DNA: TGCAGCGTTGATGGACAGGGGAACACCGGGGAGCTGTTTTTT

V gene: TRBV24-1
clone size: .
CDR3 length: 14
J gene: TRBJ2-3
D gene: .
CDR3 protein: CATSGRGSTDTQYF
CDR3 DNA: TGTGCCACCAGTGGAAGGGGGAGCACAGATACGCAGTATTTT

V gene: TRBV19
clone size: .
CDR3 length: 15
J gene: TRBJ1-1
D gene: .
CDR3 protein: CASSKREVPNTEAFF
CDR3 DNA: TGTGCCAGTAGTAAGAGGGAGGTACCGAACACTGAAGCTTTCTTT

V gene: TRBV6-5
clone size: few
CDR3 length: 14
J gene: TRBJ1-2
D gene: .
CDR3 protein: CASSPLGGNYGYTF
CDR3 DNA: TGTGCCAGCAGCCCCTTGGGAGGCAACTATGGCTACACCTTC

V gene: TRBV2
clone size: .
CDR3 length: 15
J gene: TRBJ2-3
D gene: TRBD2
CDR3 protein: CATLGAGGTTDTQYF
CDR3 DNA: TGTGCCACCCTGGGAGCGGGGGGAACCACAGATACGCAGTATTTT

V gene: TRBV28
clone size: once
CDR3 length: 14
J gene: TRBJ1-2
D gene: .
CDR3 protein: CASSSHQGRYGYTF
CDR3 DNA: TGTGCCAGCAGTTCACATCAGGGCCGATATGGCTACACCTTC

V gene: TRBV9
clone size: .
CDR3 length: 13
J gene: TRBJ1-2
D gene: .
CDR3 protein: CASSVGQKNGYTF
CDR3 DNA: TGTGCCAGCAGCGTAGGGCAGAAGAATGGCTACACCTTC

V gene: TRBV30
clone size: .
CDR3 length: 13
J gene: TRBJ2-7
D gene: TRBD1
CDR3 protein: CAWVQGAPYEQYF
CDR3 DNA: TGTGCCTGGGTACAGGGGGCCCCCTACGAGCAGTACTTC

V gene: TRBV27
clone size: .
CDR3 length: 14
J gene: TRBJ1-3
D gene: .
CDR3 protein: CASSLQASGNTIYF
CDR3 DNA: TGTGCCAGCAGTTTACAAGCCTCTGGAAACACCATATATTTT